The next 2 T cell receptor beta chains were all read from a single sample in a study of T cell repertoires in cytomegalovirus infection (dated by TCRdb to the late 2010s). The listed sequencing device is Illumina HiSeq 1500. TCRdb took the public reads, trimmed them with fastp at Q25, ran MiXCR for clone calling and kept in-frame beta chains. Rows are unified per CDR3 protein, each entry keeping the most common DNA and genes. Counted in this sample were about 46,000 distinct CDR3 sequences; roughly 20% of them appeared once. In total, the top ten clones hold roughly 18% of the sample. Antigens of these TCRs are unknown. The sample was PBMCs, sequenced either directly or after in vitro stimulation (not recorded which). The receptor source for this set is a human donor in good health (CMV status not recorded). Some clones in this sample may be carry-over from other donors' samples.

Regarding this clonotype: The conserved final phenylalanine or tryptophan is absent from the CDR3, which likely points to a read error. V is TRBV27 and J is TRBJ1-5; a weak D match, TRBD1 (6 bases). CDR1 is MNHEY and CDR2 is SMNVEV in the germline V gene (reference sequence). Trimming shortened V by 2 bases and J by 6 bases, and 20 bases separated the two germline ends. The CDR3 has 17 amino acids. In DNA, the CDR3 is TGTGCCAGCAGTTTAAGTATGGGGGGGGGCGCCGGTCAGCCCCAGCATTGT. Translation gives CASSLSMGGGAGQPQHC.

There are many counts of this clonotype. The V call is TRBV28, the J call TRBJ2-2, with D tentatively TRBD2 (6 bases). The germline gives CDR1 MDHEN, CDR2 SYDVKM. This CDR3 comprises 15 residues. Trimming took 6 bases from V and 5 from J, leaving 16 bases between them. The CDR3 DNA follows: TGTGCCAGCAGCCCCCCCCGGGCGGGGACCGGGGAGCTGTTTTTT. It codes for CASSPPRAGTGELFF.